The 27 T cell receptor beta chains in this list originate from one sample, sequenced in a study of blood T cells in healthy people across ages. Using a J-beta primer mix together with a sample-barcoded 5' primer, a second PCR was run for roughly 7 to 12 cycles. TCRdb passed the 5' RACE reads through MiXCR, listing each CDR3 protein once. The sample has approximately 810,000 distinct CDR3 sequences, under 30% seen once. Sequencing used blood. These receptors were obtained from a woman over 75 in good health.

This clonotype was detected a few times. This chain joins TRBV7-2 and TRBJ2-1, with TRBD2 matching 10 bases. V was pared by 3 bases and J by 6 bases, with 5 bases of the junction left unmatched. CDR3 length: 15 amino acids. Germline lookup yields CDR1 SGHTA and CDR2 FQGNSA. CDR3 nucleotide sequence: TGTGCCAGCAGCTTTTTTGCTAGCGGGGGCAATGAGCAGTTCTTC. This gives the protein CASSFFASGGNEQFF.

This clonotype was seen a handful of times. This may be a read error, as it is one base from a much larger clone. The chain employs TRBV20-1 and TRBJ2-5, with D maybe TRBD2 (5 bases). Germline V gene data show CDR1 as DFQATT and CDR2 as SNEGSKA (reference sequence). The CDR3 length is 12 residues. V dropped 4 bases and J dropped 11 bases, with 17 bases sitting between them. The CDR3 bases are TGCAGTGCTACACACCCGCTCGGGGAGCAGTACTTC. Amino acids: CSATHPLGEQYF.

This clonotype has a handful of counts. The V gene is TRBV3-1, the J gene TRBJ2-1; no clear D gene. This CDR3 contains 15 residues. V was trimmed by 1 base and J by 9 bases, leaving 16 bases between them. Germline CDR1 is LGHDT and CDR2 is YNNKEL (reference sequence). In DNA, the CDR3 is TGTGCCAGCAGCCAAGTGAACCAGCGCTACGGTGAGCAGTTCTTC. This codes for CASSQVNQRYGEQFF.

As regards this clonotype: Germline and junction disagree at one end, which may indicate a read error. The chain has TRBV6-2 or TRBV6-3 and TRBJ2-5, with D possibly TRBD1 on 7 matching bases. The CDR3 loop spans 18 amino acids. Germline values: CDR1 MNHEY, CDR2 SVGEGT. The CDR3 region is CACSYSRLGGGLQETQYF. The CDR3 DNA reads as TGTGCCTGCAGTTACTCGAGGCTCGGAGGGGGCCTACAAGAGACCCAGTACTTC.

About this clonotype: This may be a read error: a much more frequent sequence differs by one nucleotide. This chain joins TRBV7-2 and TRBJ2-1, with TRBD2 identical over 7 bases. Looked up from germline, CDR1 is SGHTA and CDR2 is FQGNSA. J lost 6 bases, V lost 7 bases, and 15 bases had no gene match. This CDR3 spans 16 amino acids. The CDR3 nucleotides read TGTGCCAGCACCCTCCATGGACTAGTAGTAGGCAATGAGCAGTTCTTC. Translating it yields CASTLHGLVVGNEQFF. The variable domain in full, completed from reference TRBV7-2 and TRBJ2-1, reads GAGVSQSPSNKVTEKGKDVELRCDPISGHTALYWYRQSLGQGLEFLIYFQGNSAPDKSGLPSDRFSAERTGGSVSTLTIQRTQQEDSAVYLCASTLHGLVVGNEQFFGPGTRLTVL.

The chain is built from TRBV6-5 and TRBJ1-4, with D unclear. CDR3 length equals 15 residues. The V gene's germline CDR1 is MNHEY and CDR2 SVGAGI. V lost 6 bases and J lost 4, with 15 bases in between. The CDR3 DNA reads TGTGCCAGCAGCGATAATATGGGTCTTAATGAAAAACTGTTTTTT. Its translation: CASSDNMGLNEKLFF.

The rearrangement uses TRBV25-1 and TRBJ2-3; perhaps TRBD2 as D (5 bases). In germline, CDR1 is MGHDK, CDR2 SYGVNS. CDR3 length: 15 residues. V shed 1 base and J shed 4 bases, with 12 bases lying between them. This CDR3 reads CASSESGKRADTQYF. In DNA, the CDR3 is TGTGCCAGCAGTGAATCGGGGAAGAGGGCAGATACGCAGTATTTT.

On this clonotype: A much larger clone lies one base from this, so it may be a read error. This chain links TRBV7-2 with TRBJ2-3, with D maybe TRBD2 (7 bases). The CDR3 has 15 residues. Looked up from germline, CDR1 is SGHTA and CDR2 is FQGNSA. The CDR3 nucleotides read TGTGCCAGCAGCTTGACGGGGGGCTACACAGATACGCCGTATTTT. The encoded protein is CASSLTGGYTDTPYF.

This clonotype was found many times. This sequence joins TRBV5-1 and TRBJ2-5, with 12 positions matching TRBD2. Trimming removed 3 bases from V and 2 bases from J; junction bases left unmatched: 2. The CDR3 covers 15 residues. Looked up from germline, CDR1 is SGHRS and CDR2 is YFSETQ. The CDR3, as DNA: TGCGCCAGCAGCTATGGGACTAGCGGGCAAGAGACCCAGTACTTC. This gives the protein CASSYGTSGQETQYF. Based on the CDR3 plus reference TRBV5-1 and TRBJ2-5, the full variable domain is KAGVTQTPRYLIKTRGQQVTLSCSPISGHRSVSWYQQTPGQGLQFLFEYFSETQRNKGNFPGRFSGRQFSNSRSEMNVSTLELGDSALYLCASSYGTSGQETQYFGPGTRLLVL.

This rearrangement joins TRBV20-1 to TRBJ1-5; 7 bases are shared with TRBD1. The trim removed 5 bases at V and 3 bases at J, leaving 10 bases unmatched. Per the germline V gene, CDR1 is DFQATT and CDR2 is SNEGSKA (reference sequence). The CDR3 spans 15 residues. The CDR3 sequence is CSARQGGETNQPQHF. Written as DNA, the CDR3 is TGCAGTGCTCGGCAGGGGGGCGAAACCAATCAGCCCCAGCATTTT.

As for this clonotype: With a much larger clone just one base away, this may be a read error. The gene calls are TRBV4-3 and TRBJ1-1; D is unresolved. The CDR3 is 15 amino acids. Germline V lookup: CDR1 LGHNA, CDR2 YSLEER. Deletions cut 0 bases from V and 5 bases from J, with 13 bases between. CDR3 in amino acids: CASSQENWGGTEAFF. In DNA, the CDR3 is TGCGCCAGCAGCCAAGAGAATTGGGGAGGGACTGAAGCTTTCTTT.

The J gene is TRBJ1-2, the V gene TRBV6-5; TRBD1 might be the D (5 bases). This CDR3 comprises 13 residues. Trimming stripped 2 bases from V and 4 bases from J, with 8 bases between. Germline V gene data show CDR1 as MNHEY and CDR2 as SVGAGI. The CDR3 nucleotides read TGTGCCAGCAGTTACGGGACTTGCTATGGCTACACCTTC. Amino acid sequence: CASSYGTCYGYTF.

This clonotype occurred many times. The DNA for the CDR3 is TGTGCCAGCAGTTGGGGGCGGTCCTACGAGCAGTACTTC. It specifies CASSWGRSYEQYF. V gene TRBV2 combines with J gene TRBJ2-7; the D gene is possibly TRBD1 (6 bases). This CDR3 comprises 13 residues. CDR1 is SNHLY, CDR2 FYNNEI, per germline. V gave up 5 bases and J gave up 1 base, with 9 bases separating them. The full variable domain, completed using reference TRBV2 and TRBJ2-7, is EPEVTQTPSHQVTQMGQEVILRCVPISNHLYFYWYRQILGQKVEFLVSFYNNEISEKSEIFDDQFSVERPDGSNFTLKIRSTKLEDSAMYFCASSWGRSYEQYFGPGTRLTVT.

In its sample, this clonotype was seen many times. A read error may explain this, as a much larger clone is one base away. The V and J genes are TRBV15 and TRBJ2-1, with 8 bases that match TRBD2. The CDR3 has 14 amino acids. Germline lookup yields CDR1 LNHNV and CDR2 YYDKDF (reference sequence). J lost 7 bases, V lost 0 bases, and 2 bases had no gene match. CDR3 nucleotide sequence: TGTGCCACCAGCAGAGAGCCGGGGGGGAATGAGCAGTTCTTC. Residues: CATSREPGGNEQFF.

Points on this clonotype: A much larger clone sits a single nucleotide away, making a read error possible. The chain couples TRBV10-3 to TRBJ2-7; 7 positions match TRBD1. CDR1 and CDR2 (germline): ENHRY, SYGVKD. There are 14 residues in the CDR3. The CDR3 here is CAIRESGQTYEQYF. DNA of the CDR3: TGTGCCATCAGGGAGTCGGGACAGACCTACGAGCAGTACTTC.

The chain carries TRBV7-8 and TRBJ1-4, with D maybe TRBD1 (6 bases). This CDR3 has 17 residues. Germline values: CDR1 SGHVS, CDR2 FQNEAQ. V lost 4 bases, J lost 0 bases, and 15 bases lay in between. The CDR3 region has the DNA TGTGCCAGCAGCTCTAGAGGGGGGACTGCAACTAATGAAAAACTGTTTTTT. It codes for CASSSRGGTATNEKLFF.

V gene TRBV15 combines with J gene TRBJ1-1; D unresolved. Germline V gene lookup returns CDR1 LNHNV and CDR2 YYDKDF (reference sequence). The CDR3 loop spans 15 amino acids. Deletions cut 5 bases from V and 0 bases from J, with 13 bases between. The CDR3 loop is CATSGFEFMNTEAFF. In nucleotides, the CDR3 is TGTGCCACCAGCGGGTTCGAGTTCATGAACACTGAAGCTTTCTTT.

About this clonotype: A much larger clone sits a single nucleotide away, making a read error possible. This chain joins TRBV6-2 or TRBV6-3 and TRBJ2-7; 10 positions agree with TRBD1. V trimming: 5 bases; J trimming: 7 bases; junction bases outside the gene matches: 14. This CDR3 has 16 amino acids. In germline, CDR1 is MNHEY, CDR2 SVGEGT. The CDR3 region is CASSRFRDRGYNEQYF. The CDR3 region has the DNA TGTGCCAGCAGTCGTTTCCGGGACAGGGGCTACAATGAGCAGTACTTC.

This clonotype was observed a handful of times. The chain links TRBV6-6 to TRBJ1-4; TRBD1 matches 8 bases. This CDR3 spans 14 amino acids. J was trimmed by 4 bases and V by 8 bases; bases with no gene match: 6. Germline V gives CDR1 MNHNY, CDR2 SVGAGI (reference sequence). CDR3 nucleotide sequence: TGTGCCAGCGCCCAGGGGGCGAATAATGAAAAACTGTTTTTT. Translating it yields CASAQGANNEKLFF.

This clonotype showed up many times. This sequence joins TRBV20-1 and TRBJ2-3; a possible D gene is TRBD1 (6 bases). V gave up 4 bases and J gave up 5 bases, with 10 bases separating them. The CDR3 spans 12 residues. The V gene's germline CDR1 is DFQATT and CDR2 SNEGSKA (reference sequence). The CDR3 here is CSANKQGDTQYF. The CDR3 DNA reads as TGCAGTGCTAACAAACAGGGAGATACGCAGTATTTT.

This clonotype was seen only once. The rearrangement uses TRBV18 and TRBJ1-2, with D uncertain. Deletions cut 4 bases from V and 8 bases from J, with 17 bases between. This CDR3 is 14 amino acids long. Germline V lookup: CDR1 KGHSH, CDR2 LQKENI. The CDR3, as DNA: TGTGCCAGCTCACGACAAGAGGGTCTCGGGGGCTACACCTTC. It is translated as CASSRQEGLGGYTF.

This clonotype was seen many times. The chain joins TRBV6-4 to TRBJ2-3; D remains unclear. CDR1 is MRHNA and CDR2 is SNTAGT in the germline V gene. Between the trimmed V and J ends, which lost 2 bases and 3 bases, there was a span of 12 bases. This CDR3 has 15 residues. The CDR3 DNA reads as TGTGCCAGCAGTGACAACTTCGGACCTACAGATACGCAGTATTTT. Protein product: CASSDNFGPTDTQYF.

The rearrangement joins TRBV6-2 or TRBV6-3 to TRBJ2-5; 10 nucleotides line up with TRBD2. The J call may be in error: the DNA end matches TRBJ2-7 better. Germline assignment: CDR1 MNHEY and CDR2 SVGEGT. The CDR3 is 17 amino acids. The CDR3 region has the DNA TGTGCCAGCAGTTGCAATTTGAAGCGGGGGGGAGAGTCCGAGCAGTACTTC. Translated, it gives CASSCNLKRGGESEQYF.

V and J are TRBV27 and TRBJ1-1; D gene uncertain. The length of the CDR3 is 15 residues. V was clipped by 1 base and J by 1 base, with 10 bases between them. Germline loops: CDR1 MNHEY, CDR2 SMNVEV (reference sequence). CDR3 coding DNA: TGTGCCAGCAGTTTATTTAAGCGGGGGAACACTGAAGCTTTCTTT. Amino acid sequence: CASSLFKRGNTEAFF.

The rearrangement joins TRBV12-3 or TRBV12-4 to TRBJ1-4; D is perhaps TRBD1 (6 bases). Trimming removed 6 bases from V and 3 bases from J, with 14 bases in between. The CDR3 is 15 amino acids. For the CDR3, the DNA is TGTGCCAGCAGAACACAGGGCACGGCTAATGAAAAACTGTTTTTT. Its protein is CASRTQGTANEKLFF.

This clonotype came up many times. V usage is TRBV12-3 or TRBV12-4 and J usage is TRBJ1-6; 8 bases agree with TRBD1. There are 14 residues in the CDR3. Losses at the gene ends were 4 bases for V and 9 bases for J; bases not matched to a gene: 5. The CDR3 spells CASSSGQGVSPLHF. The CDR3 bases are TGTGCCAGCAGTTCCGGACAGGGTGTTTCACCCCTCCACTTT.

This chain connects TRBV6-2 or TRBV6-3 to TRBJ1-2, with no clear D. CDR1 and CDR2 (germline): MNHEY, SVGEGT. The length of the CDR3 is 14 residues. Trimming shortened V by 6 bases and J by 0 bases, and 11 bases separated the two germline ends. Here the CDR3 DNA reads TGTGCCAGCAGACGGACCGGAGCTAACTATGGCTACACCTTC. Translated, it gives CASRRTGANYGYTF.